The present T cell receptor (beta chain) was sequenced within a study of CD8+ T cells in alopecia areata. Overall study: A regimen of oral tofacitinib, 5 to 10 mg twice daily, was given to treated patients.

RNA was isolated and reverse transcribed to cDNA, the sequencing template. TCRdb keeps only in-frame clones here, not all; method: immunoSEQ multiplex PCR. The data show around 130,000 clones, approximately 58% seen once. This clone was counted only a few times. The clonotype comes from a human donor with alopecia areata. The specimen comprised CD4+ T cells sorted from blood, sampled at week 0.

CDR3 region: CASSLAGSRNEQYF. The CDR3 region has the DNA TGCGCCAGCAGCTTGGCTGGGAGTAGGAACGAGCAGTACTTC. The rearrangement uses TRBV5-1 and TRBJ2-7; the D gene is possibly TRBD2 (5 bases). Trimming took 0 bases from V and 5 from J, leaving 12 bases between them. Germline lookup yields CDR1 SGHRS and CDR2 YFSETQ. The CDR3 contains 14 residues.